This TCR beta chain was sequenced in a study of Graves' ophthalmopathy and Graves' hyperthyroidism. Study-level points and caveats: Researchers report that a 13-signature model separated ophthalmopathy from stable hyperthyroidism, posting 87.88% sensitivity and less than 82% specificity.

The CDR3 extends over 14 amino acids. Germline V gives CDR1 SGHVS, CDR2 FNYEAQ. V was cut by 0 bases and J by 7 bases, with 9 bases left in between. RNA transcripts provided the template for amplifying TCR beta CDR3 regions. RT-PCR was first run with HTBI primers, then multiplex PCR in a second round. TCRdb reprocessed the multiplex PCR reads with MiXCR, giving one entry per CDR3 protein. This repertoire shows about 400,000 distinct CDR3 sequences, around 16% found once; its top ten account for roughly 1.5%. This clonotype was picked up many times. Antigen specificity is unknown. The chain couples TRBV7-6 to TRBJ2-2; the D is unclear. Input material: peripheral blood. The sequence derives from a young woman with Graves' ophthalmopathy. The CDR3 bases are TGTGCCAGCAGCTTAGCCCCCAAAGACGGGGAGCTGTTTTTT. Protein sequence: CASSLAPKDGELFF.